Described below is a single T cell receptor beta chain sequence and its context. This specimen comes from a study of blood T cell repertoires in COVID-19. Libraries were prepared by immunoSEQ multiplex PCR; TCRdb keeps only in-frame clonotypes and omits some of them. The sample has fewer than 200,000 clones; around four fifths are singletons. CDR3 length equals 15 residues. With 3 bases clipped from V and 4 bases from J, the junction kept 7 bases outside the gene matches. CDR1 is LGHDT and CDR2 is YNNKEL in the germline V gene (reference sequence). This clonotype was obtained from a woman of 80 years or more with COVID-19, enrolled during active disease. This chain joins TRBV3-1 (or the pseudogene TRBV3-2) and TRBJ2-3; 7 bases align to TRBD2. The sample comprised peripheral blood. In DNA form, the CDR3 reads TGTGCCAGCAGCCAGATGACTAGCCCCCCAGATACGCAGTATTTT. Residues: CASSQMTSPPDTQYF.